The next 10 T cell receptor beta chains were all read from a single sample in a study of cytomegalovirus exposure and HLA in healthy donors. Assay used: immunoSEQ multiplex PCR; TCRdb lists only in-frame clones, some missing. This table holds more than 85,000 clones, approximately 88% found once. Source material: PBMCs. Receptor source: a woman aged 25 to 39 in good health and CMV-seropositive.

V usage is TRBV27 and J usage is TRBJ2-3, with 9 bases fitting TRBD2. Germline assignment: CDR1 MNHEY and CDR2 SMNVEV (reference sequence). The CDR3 contains 15 residues. Trimming at V came to 0 bases and at J to 4 bases, leaving 2 bases not matched to a gene. In nucleotides, the CDR3 is TGTGCCAGCAGTTTATCGGGACTAGCAGCAGATACGCAGTATTTT. Translating it yields CASSLSGLAADTQYF.

J is TRBJ2-1 and V is TRBV9; 8 nucleotides match TRBD2. The junction had 14 bases not matched to a gene; V was cut back by 4 bases and J by 8 bases. The CDR3 is 16 residues long. Germline V gene data show CDR1 as SGDLS and CDR2 as YYNGEE. The DNA for the CDR3 is TGTGCCAGCAGCAGAAGTTCTAGCGGGTTAAGGGATGAGCAGTTCTTC. Translating it yields CASSRSSSGLRDEQFF.

The chain has TRBV28 and TRBJ1-4; D uncertain. Germline CDR1 is MDHEN and CDR2 is SYDVKM. Trimming stripped 6 bases from V and 6 bases from J, with 8 bases between. The CDR3 extends over 12 amino acids. CDR3 amino acids: CASRWRYEKLFF. The CDR3 DNA follows: TGTGCCAGCAGGTGGAGGTATGAAAAACTGTTTTTT.

The V and J genes are TRBV11-2 and TRBJ1-3; D remains unclear. V shed 1 base and J shed 2 bases, with 9 bases lying between them. Germline V CDR1 and CDR2: SGHAT, FQNNGV. The CDR3 runs 15 residues. The CDR3 loop reads CASSLVGGPGNTIYF. DNA of the CDR3: TGTGCCAGCAGCTTAGTAGGAGGCCCTGGAAACACCATATATTTT. Full variable domain (outside the CDR3, taken from reference TRBV11-2 and TRBJ1-3): EAGVAQSPRYKIIEKRQSVAFWCNPISGHATLYWYQQILGQGPKLLIQFQNNGVVDDSQLPKDRFSAERLKGVDSTLKIQPAKLEDSAVYLCASSLVGGPGNTIYFGEGSWLTVV.

V gene TRBV5-6 combines with J gene TRBJ2-7; the match to TRBD1 covers 8 bases. The CDR3 is made up of 14 amino acids. Germline V gene lookup returns CDR1 SGHDT and CDR2 YYEEEE. V dropped 3 bases and J dropped 2; count of bases not matched to a gene: 4. CDR3 amino acids: CASSYLTGAYEQYF. As DNA, the CDR3 is TGTGCCAGCAGCTACCTGACAGGGGCCTACGAGCAGTACTTC. The variable domain in full, with the rest retrieved from reference TRBV5-6 and TRBJ2-7, is DAGVTQSPTHLIKTRGQQVTLRCSPKSGHDTVSWYQQALGQGPQFIFQYYEEEERQRGNFPDRFSGHQFPNYSSELNVNALLLGDSALYLCASSYLTGAYEQYFGPGTRLTVT.

The V call is TRBV11-2, the J call TRBJ2-7; D is unclear. The V and J ends lost 3 bases and 5 bases respectively, with 14 bases between them. Germline assignment: CDR1 SGHAT and CDR2 FQNNGV. The CDR3 has 14 residues. CDR3 in DNA: TGTGCCAGCAGCTTGGGCCCTCCCGCAGACGAGCAGTACTTC. Its protein product is CASSLGPPADEQYF.

The rearrangement uses TRBV5-4 and TRBJ2-7, with 11 bases aligning to TRBD1. V was clipped by 3 bases and J by 3 bases; unmatched bases: 5. From germline, CDR1 is SGHNT and CDR2 YYREEE (reference sequence). This CDR3 is built from 15 residues. CDR3 sequence: CASSSTGTGGYEQYF. The CDR3 nucleotides are TGTGCCAGCAGCTCGACCGGGACAGGGGGCTACGAGCAGTACTTC.

The chain combines TRBV29-1 with TRBJ2-7, with no clear D. Trimming cost V 4 bases and J 0 bases, with 7 bases left between them. CDR1 is SQVTM, CDR2 ANQGSEA, per germline. The CDR3 contains 12 residues. CDR3 sequence: CSVVFSSYEQYF. DNA of the CDR3: TGCAGCGTTGTTTTCAGCTCCTACGAGCAGTACTTC.

J is TRBJ2-7 and V is TRBV25-1; 10 bases are a match to TRBD2. CDR1 is MGHDK, CDR2 SYGVNS, per germline. The CDR3 consists of 14 residues. The V and J ends lost 3 bases and 6 bases, in that order; junction bases with no gene match: 5. CDR3 sequence reads: CASSDLAGVSEQYF. CDR3 bases: TGTGCCAGCAGTGACCTAGCGGGAGTTTCCGAGCAGTACTTC.

The CDR3 region is CASSLATGPQFF. The CDR3 DNA reads TGTGCCAGCAGCTTGGCTACAGGGCCGCAGTTCTTC. The J gene is TRBJ2-1, the V gene TRBV5-6, with D tentatively TRBD1 (6 bases). This CDR3 contains 12 residues. Germline CDR1 is SGHDT and CDR2 is YYEEEE. The V end was cut by 0 bases, the J end by 12 bases, with 10 bases between.